The 20 T cell receptor beta chains presented below share a single source sample, sequenced in a study of shared clonotypes between healthy human individuals. The data were produced by immunoSEQ multiplex PCR, yet TCRdb's version contains in-frame clones alone and is incomplete. The sample shows roughly 1,100,000 clones, about 70% of them seen only once. The sequenced material came from memory CD4+ T cells sorted from blood. Sample subset: CD45RA-negative fraction. The receptors derive from a man younger than 35 in good health.

This sequence joins TRBV19 and TRBJ2-5; possibly TRBD1 for D (5 bases). Germline assignment: CDR1 LNHDA and CDR2 SQIVND (reference sequence). The length of the CDR3 is 14 residues. Trimming stripped 5 bases from V and 4 bases from J, with 14 bases between. The CDR3 nucleotides are TGTGCCAGTAGTCCTCAGGGTGGCGTAGAGACCCAGTACTTC. It specifies CASSPQGGVETQYF.

The chain combines TRBV7-9 with TRBJ1-2; D gene ambiguous. With 5 bases removed from V and 2 bases from J, the gap between germline ends came to 9 bases. CDR1 is SEHNR and CDR2 is FQNEAQ in the germline V gene (reference sequence). The CDR3 loop spans 13 amino acids. CDR3 nucleotides: TGTGCCAGCAGCCTCCCCTTGAACTATGGCTACACCTTC. Protein: CASSLPLNYGYTF. Together with reference TRBV7-9 and TRBJ1-2, the CDR3 gives the full variable domain: DTGVSQNPRHKITKRGQNVTFRCDPISEHNRLYWYRQTLGQGPEFLTYFQNEAQLEKSRLLSDRFSAERPKGSFSTLEIQRTEQGDSAMYLCASSLPLNYGYTFGSGTRLTVV.

This chain links TRBV6-6 with TRBJ1-2; tentative D call: TRBD1 (5 bases). V lost 0 bases to trimming and J lost 1 base, with 9 bases between them. Germline lookup yields CDR1 MNHNY and CDR2 SVGAGI (reference sequence). There are 15 residues in the CDR3. The CDR3 DNA follows: TGTGCCAGCAGTTACTCGATGCAGGGTAACTATGGCTACACCTTC. It specifies CASSYSMQGNYGYTF.

This clone was counted between two and nine times. The chain recombines TRBV7-2 with TRBJ2-2; a weak D match, TRBD2 (6 bases). The CDR3 consists of 14 residues. CDR1 SGHTA and CDR2 FQGNSA come from the germline V gene. The germline V and J ends were trimmed by 3 bases and 7 bases, with 12 bases remaining between them. The CDR3: CASSLRGTVGELFF. CDR3 in DNA: TGTGCCAGCAGCTTGCGGGGAACCGTCGGGGAGCTGTTTTTT.

The chain has TRBV5-1 and TRBJ2-7; a possible D gene is TRBD1 (6 bases). V was clipped by 3 bases and J by 3 bases, with 13 bases between them. The CDR3 runs to 14 residues. Germline assignment: CDR1 SGHRS and CDR2 YFSETQ. The CDR3 DNA reads as TGCGCCAGCAGCTCCCGACAGGTTAGCTACGAGCAGTACTTC. Its protein is CASSSRQVSYEQYF. The full variable domain, completed using reference TRBV5-1 and TRBJ2-7, is KAGVTQTPRYLIKTRGQQVTLSCSPISGHRSVSWYQQTPGQGLQFLFEYFSETQRNKGNFPGRFSGRQFSNSRSEMNVSTLELGDSALYLCASSSRQVSYEQYFGPGTRLTVT.

The chain recombines TRBV2 with TRBJ2-5; D not resolved. The V gene lost 4 bases and the J gene lost 1 base, with 10 bases spanning the gap. This CDR3 contains 14 residues. Germline V CDR1 and CDR2: SNHLY, FYNNEI. The CDR3, as DNA: TGTGCCAGCAGTGCGGGCAGCCTCCAAGAGACCCAGTACTTC. It codes for CASSAGSLQETQYF. The full variable domain, its missing parts supplied by reference TRBV2 and TRBJ2-5, is EPEVTQTPSHQVTQMGQEVILRCVPISNHLYFYWYRQILGQKVEFLVSFYNNEISEKSEIFDDQFSVERPDGSNFTLKIRSTKLEDSAMYFCASSAGSLQETQYFGPGTRLLVL.

The rearrangement uses TRBV7-8 and TRBJ1-1, with 10 bases identical to TRBD1. Trimming took 5 bases from V and 7 from J; bases not matched to a gene: 4. This CDR3 is 13 amino acids long. The germline gives CDR1 SGHVS, CDR2 FQNEAQ. CDR3 DNA sequence: TGTGCCAGCAGCCGCGGACAGGGGGGTGAAGCTTTCTTT. Its protein is CASSRGQGGEAFF.

This clone was detected only a few times. This chain's CDR3 is CASSPWDRVSPLHF. CDR3 sequence (DNA): TGTGCCAGCTCACCCTGGGACAGGGTTTCACCCCTCCACTTT. The chain is built from TRBV18 and TRBJ1-6; TRBD1 agrees at 9 bases. There are 14 residues in the CDR3. Germline V CDR1 and CDR2: KGHSH, LQKENI. V shed 3 bases and J 9 bases; nucleotides not matched to a gene: 3.

This chain uses TRBV27 with TRBJ1-2; no reliable D call. Germline lookup yields CDR1 MNHEY and CDR2 SMNVEV (reference sequence). Trimming cost V 2 bases and J 4 bases, with 17 bases left between them. CDR3 size: 16 residues. The CDR3 is CASSLTRRTEIYGYTF. CDR3 DNA: TGTGCCAGCAGTTTAACCCGCCGGACGGAAATCTATGGCTACACCTTC.

This clone was counted only a few times. The rearrangement links TRBV4-3 to TRBJ2-3, with D possibly being TRBD2 (6 bases). CDR1 and CDR2 (germline): LGHNA, YSLEER. The CDR3 loop spans 13 amino acids. The V gene lost 6 bases and the J gene lost 3 bases, with 10 bases spanning the gap. The CDR3 spells CASRGGATDTQYF. The CDR3 DNA reads as TGCGCCAGCAGGGGGGGTGCAACAGATACGCAGTATTTT.

The V gene is TRBV6-1, the J gene TRBJ2-1, with a weak D call TRBD2 (6 bases). Germline CDR1 and CDR2: MNHNS and SASEGT. V lost 2 bases and J lost 12, with 8 bases in between. The CDR3 consists of 11 residues. CDR3 residues: CASSEIGGQFF. The CDR3, as DNA: TGTGCCAGCAGTGAAATCGGGGGGCAGTTCTTC.

The V gene is TRBV18, the J gene TRBJ2-7, with TRBD2 as a possible D gene (5 bases). There are 14 residues in the CDR3. Germline CDR1 and CDR2: KGHSH and LQKENI. The V end was cut by 1 base, the J end by 7 bases, with 14 bases between. CDR3 sequence: CASSPRKGSGEQYF. For the CDR3, the DNA is TGTGCCAGCTCACCACGGAAGGGATCGGGAGAGCAGTACTTC.

This sequence joins TRBV2 and TRBJ1-1; the match to TRBD1 covers 10 bases. CDR1 and CDR2 (germline): SNHLY, FYNNEI. Trimming at V came to 8 bases and at J to 3 bases, leaving 6 bases not matched to a gene. The CDR3 has 14 residues. The CDR3 is CASRQGAGDTEAFF. CDR3 nucleotides: TGTGCCAGCCGACAGGGGGCGGGAGACACTGAAGCTTTCTTT.

This clone was seen repeatedly, ten times or more. The chain carries TRBV5-1 and TRBJ2-7; the D gene is possibly TRBD2 (6 bases). CDR1 SGHRS and CDR2 YFSETQ come from the germline V gene. The CDR3 contains 16 residues. Between the trimmed V and J ends, which lost 7 bases and 5 bases, there was a span of 25 bases. The CDR3 is CASGFEAGGVIDEQYF. The CDR3 DNA reads as TGCGCCAGCGGATTCGAGGCCGGAGGGGTCATCGACGAGCAGTACTTC.

The table lists this clone with a few counts. The chain couples TRBV25-1 to TRBJ2-7; 7 positions agree with TRBD2. Germline loops: CDR1 MGHDK, CDR2 SYGVNS. After removal of 3 bases from V and 3 bases from J, the junction contained 8 bases not matched to a gene. The CDR3 spans 15 residues. CDR3 sequence reads: CASSDQSGEGYEQYF. Here the CDR3 DNA reads TGTGCCAGCAGTGATCAGAGCGGGGAAGGCTACGAGCAGTACTTC.

This clone was counted a few times. J is TRBJ2-5 and V is TRBV2, with D perhaps TRBD2 (6 bases). CDR1 is SNHLY, CDR2 FYNNEI, per germline. V lost 7 bases, J lost 0 bases, and 18 bases lay in between. The CDR3 contains 16 residues. The CDR3 DNA reads as TGTGCCAGCAAGTTAGCGGCTACTCAATACCAAGAGACCCAGTACTTC. This codes for CASKLAATQYQETQYF.

This clone was seen a handful of times. The genes are TRBV15 and TRBJ1-2; perhaps TRBD1 as D (5 bases). Germline CDR1 and CDR2: LNHNV and YYDKDF (reference sequence). The CDR3 length is 13 residues. Trimming shortened V by 0 bases and J by 5 bases, and 7 bases separated the two germline ends. The CDR3 sequence is CATSRDREYGYTF. In DNA form, the CDR3 reads TGTGCCACCAGCAGAGACAGGGAATATGGCTACACCTTC.

In its sample, this clone was seen a few times. The V gene is TRBV4-1, the J gene TRBJ1-4, with a tentative D call TRBD1 (5 bases). V was pared by 2 bases and J by 3 bases, with 10 bases between. The germline V gene has CDR1 MGHRA and CDR2 YSYEKL. The CDR3 totals 15 residues. The CDR3 nucleotides are TGCGCCAGCAGCCAAAAAAGGGACCCTAATGAAAAACTGTTTTTT. Translation: CASSQKRDPNEKLFF.

This clone appeared a single time. The rearrangement joins TRBV19 to TRBJ2-6; D not certain. Germline CDR1 is LNHDA and CDR2 is SQIVND (reference sequence). V was cut by 10 bases and J by 0 bases, with 10 bases left in between. The length of the CDR3 is 14 residues. As DNA, the CDR3 is TGTGCCACTCTTCAAGGCTCTGGGGCCAACGTCCTGACTTTC. It translates to CATLQGSGANVLTF.

V gene TRBV6-5 combines with J gene TRBJ2-2; 7 bases map to TRBD2. V lost 4 bases and J lost 7; bases outside the gene matches: 6. Germline CDR1 reads MNHEY; CDR2 reads SVGAGI. The CDR3 extends over 14 amino acids. The CDR3 loop is CASSFSSGVGELFF. The CDR3 DNA is TGTGCCAGCAGTTTCTCTAGCGGTGTCGGGGAGCTGTTTTTT.